A single sample is the source of the 8 T cell receptor beta chains below, sequenced in a study of cytomegalovirus exposure and HLA in healthy donors. 60 Vbeta and 13 Jbeta primers were used in PCR. This table comes from immunoSEQ multiplex PCR, and its TCRdb copy is limited to in-frame clones, with some not included. The repertoire holds 100,000 to 150,000 clones, around 78% seen once, with roughly 3.5% in the top ten. The sequencing input was PBMCs. The receptor set was obtained from a man aged 40-49 years in good health and CMV-seronegative.

CDR3 loop: CASSEASLYGPGTDTQYF. The CDR3 bases are TGTGCCAGCAGTGAAGCGAGTTTATATGGGCCGGGCACAGATACGCAGTATTTT. This chain connects TRBV6-1 to TRBJ2-3; D call uncertain. The germline V and J ends were trimmed by 0 bases and 1 base, with 17 bases remaining between them. The CDR3 runs to 18 residues. Germline V gene sequence: CDR1 MNHNS, CDR2 SASEGT.

The rearrangement uses TRBV7-2 and TRBJ1-2, with 9 nucleotides matching TRBD1. The V gene's germline CDR1 is SGHTA and CDR2 FQGNSA. CDR3 length: 17 amino acids. Trimming cost V 1 base and J 7 bases; bases outside gene matches: 13. CDR3 sequence: CASSLVPWTGEGRGYTF. The DNA for the CDR3 is TGTGCCAGCAGCTTAGTCCCCTGGACAGGGGAAGGTCGTGGCTACACCTTC.

The rearrangement links TRBV5-4 to TRBJ2-5, with D unresolved. Germline assignment: CDR1 SGHNT and CDR2 YYREEE (reference sequence). This CDR3 has 15 amino acids. The V end was cut by 1 base, the J end by 5 bases, with 15 bases between. The CDR3 loop is CASSLSPSIIETQYF. The CDR3 region has the DNA TGTGCCAGCAGCTTGTCACCTAGTATCATCGAGACCCAGTACTTC.

The rearrangement links TRBV5-5 to TRBJ1-4, with D tentatively TRBD1 (5 bases). V lost 0 bases to trimming and J lost 6 bases, with 12 bases between them. Germline V gene lookup returns CDR1 SGHKS and CDR2 YYEKEE (reference sequence). The CDR3 has 15 amino acids. The CDR3 DNA reads as TGTGCCAGCAGCTTGGCCCGCTGGGGGGATGAAAAACTGTTTTTT. It is translated as CASSLARWGDEKLFF.

This sequence joins TRBV29-1 and TRBJ2-1, with TRBD1 matching 7 bases. V trimming: 4 bases; J trimming: 5 bases; junction bases outside the gene matches: 8. The germline V gene has CDR1 SQVTM and CDR2 ANQGSEA. CDR3 length equals 14 residues. The CDR3 coding sequence is TGCAGCGTTGGGCTCAGGGGGTTCCACAATGAGCAGTTCTTC. It codes for CSVGLRGFHNEQFF.

V gene TRBV18 combines with J gene TRBJ2-1, with 10 nucleotides matching TRBD1. Per the germline V gene, CDR1 is KGHSH and CDR2 is LQKENI. The CDR3 spans 17 residues. J lost 7 bases, V lost 0 bases, and 9 bases had no gene match. The CDR3 sequence: CASSPPAYDRGRNEQFF. The CDR3 bases are TGTGCCAGCTCACCACCAGCTTACGACAGGGGGCGAAATGAGCAGTTCTTC. Based on the CDR3 plus reference TRBV18 and TRBJ2-1, the full variable domain is NAGVMQNPRHLVRRRGQEARLRCSPMKGHSHVYWYRQLPEEGLKFMVYLQKENIIDESGMPKERFSAEFPKEGPSILRIQQVVRGDSAAYFCASSPPAYDRGRNEQFFGPGTRLTVL.

This clone has only a few counts. Other nucleotide sequences in the sample specify the same CDR3. The CDR3 coding sequence is TGTGCCAGCAGCCAAGATTTAGCAAGCAATCAGCCCCAGCATTTT. Amino acids: CASSQDLASNQPQHF. This sequence joins TRBV4-2 and TRBJ1-5; D gene ambiguous. This CDR3 contains 15 residues. Trimming left V 0 bases short and J 1 base short, with 7 bases between. Germline CDR1 reads LGHNA; CDR2 reads YNFKEQ.

This chain connects TRBV25-1 to TRBJ1-6; D possibly corresponds to TRBD1 (6 bases). This CDR3 comprises 14 residues. CDR1 and CDR2 (germline): MGHDK, SYGVNS. V was cut by 3 bases and J by 7 bases, with 10 bases left in between. The DNA for the CDR3 is TGTGCCAGCAGTGACCCACAGGGAAATTCACCCCTCCACTTT. Translation: CASSDPQGNSPLHF.